This paragraph reports one T cell receptor (beta chain). It has no known antigen specificity. With a much larger clone just one base away, this may be a read error. Libraries of naive CD8 T cells were generated from roughly 21,000 to 960,000 sorted cells, with 10%, 30% or 50% of the purified RNA used. Naive CD8 T cells, defined as CD8+CD4-CCR7+CD45RA+, were FACS-sorted into RLT Plus buffer on a BD FACSAria II. Detection sensitivity was tested by spiking Jurkat RNA equal to roughly nine TCR copies' worth into samples containing about 19,000-1,000,000 naive CD8 T cells. Enrichment of CD8 T cells was done with RosetteSep CD8+ T Cell Enrichment Cocktail plus Ficoll-Paque, and ACK red cell lysis came afterward. This sample is part of a study of molecular identifiers for immune sequencing clone quantification listed by TCRdb under 2018. Regarding the research as a whole: For a replicate experiment, RNA from approximately 20,000 or 100,000 naive CD8 T cells was divided into five aliquots, and four of the five aliquots were sequenced. This methods study used CD8 T cells to benchmark TCR RNA copy counting and molecular-identifier clustering-based TCR repertoire sequencing (MIDCIRS). Broad study findings and their caveats: Modeling estimated about three recovered TCR RNA copies per cell, compared with about 10 by digital PCR, which implies about 30% capture efficiency. Without barcode sub-clustering, chimeric consensus sequences inflated TCR diversity; chimeras reached as high as 47%. Highly expanded clone sizes could be underestimated because identical TCR molecules may share a barcode. A single cell's worth of spiked-in Jurkat TCR RNA was reported detectable even among 900,000 to 1,000,000 naive CD8 T cells. In CMV-specific effector cells, clones with more than 20 RNA copies accounted for over 98% of molecules, whereas in naive cells such clones accounted for under 1%. The naive libraries included spiked-in Jurkat TCR RNA (roughly eleven copies' worth), and this Jurkat TCR RNA is not part of the donor repertoire.

The library was generated by PCR. Sequencing took place on an Illumina HiSeq 4000. Bulk TCR libraries were prepared as previously described, using TCR primers listed in Table S5. Total RNA was purified with the Qiagen AllPrep DNA/RNA kit. Before any analysis, reads coming from multiple sequencing runs of the same library were combined into one pool. As for the authors' bioinformatics: Reads were retained only if an exact TCR constant sequence was present, and the retained reads were trimmed to 150 nt and grouped according to their 12-nt molecular barcodes. Reads within each barcode group were sub-clustered using a 15% Levenshtein threshold, and quality-weighted consensus sequences were constructed for each RNA molecule. Non-functional sequences were filtered out, along with any lower-count sequence sitting one edit away from another sequence. Barcode sub-clusters with fewer than 20% of the maximum read count were removed, based on fitting two negative binomial distributions. TCRdb reprocessed the public reads (quality trimming at Q25 with fastp, clone calling with MiXCR) and kept in-frame beta chains. CDR3 protein duplicates are merged, each entry listing the most common genes and DNA. V and J calls and clone size were set by TCRdb, not the authors. This sample has over 600,000 distinct CDR3 sequences in its table, and 15% to 20% of those were observed once. Roughly 0.9% of the sample goes to the ten largest clones.

The CDR3 covers 15 residues, taking in both the cysteine and the phenylalanine. The read is trimmed to its CDR3 DNA, 45 bases read in frame from base 1. Sequences DFQATT (CDR1) and SNEGSKA (CDR2) are obtained from the germline V gene (reference sequence). The sample was naive CD8+ T cells from blood, with Jurkat cell RNA spiked in. The cell subset or site label corresponds to: FACS-sorted CD8+CD4-CCR7+CD45RA+ naive T cells. The sequence links TRBV20-1 to TRBJ2-7, with the D gene not confidently named. The source is a human donor in good health. Some libraries in this study had Jurkat cell RNA spiked in. The base sequence is TGCAGTGCTAGAGATGATACTTCAGGAATGGGCGAGCGGTACTTC. Its coded protein is CSARDDTSGMGERYF.